Listed here are 25 T cell receptor beta chains from one sample, sequenced in a study of response to subunit inactivated influenza vaccine. MiXCR, run by TCRdb on the RT-PCR reads, gives a single entry per CDR3 protein. The sample consists of a few hundred thousand distinct CDR3 sequences, around 15% of them appearing once. Source: PBMCs from blood, taken 11 to 12 days after vaccination. Receptor source: a man aged 45-65 years who received an inactivated influenza vaccine.

The chain is built from TRBV4-3 and TRBJ1-2; D is unresolved. Trimming pared 0 bases from V and 10 bases from J, leaving 12 bases between. Germline V CDR1 and CDR2: LGHNA, YSLEER. The CDR3 totals 13 residues. CDR3 amino acids: CASSQERQTLYTF. In DNA, the CDR3 is TGCGCCAGCAGCCAAGAAAGGCAGACTCTCTACACCTTC.

This clonotype was found a few times. The V gene is TRBV4-3, the J gene TRBJ2-3; a possible D gene is TRBD2 (5 bases). Germline-derived CDR1 and CDR2 are LGHNA and YSLEER. CDR3 size: 15 residues. V was trimmed by 0 bases and J by 1 base, leaving 8 bases between them. This chain's CDR3 is CASSQDHGGTDTQYF. Here the CDR3 DNA reads TGCGCCAGCAGCCAAGATCACGGGGGCACAGATACGCAGTATTTT.

This chain uses TRBV6-2 or TRBV6-3 with TRBJ1-1; tentatively, D is TRBD1 (5 bases). V was shortened by 11 bases and J by 4 bases, with 20 bases between the two germline ends. Per the germline V gene, CDR1 is MNHEY and CDR2 is SVGEGT. The CDR3 sequence is 14 residues long. The CDR3 here is CAAWGPMGVTEAFF. In DNA, the CDR3 is TGTGCCGCATGGGGACCCATGGGGGTCACTGAAGCTTTCTTT.

About this clonotype itself: A much more abundant neighbour one base away suggests this may be a read error. The rearrangement joins TRBV10-3 to TRBJ2-3, with D unresolved. Trimming shortened V by 5 bases and J by 2 bases, and 5 bases separated the two germline ends. Germline CDR1 ENHRY, CDR2 SYGVKD. The CDR3 covers 12 residues. The CDR3 region is CAISKNTDTQYF. CDR3 DNA: TGTGCCATCAGTAAAAACACAGATACGCAGTATTTT.

This clonotype was seen more than once but under ten times. The chain joins TRBV5-1 to TRBJ2-2; D gene ambiguous. Germline CDR1 and CDR2: SGHRS and YFSETQ. The CDR3 totals 14 residues. The V and J ends lost 6 bases and 0 bases respectively, with 9 bases between them. DNA of the CDR3: TGCGCCAGCACTCTCACACCGAACACCGGGGAGCTGTTTTTT. Protein sequence: CASTLTPNTGELFF.

The genes are TRBV24-1 and TRBJ2-1, with D perhaps matching TRBD2 (6 bases). The germline CDR1 and CDR2 sequences are KGHDR and SFDVKD. The ends were cut back, 5 bases at V and 0 bases at J, with 10 bases in the middle. The CDR3 has 15 amino acids. CDR3 in DNA: TGTGCCACCAGTGGTCGGGGGAGCTCCTACAATGAGCAGTTCTTC. Residues: CATSGRGSSYNEQFF.

The rearrangement links TRBV12-3 or TRBV12-4 to TRBJ1-3; 8 bases are shared with TRBD1. CDR3 length equals 15 residues. Trimming cost V 4 bases and J 2 bases; bases outside gene matches: 4. The DNA of the CDR3 is TGTGCCAGCAGTTGGACAGGGCGTCCTGGAAACACCATATATTTT. This codes for CASSWTGRPGNTIYF.

The gene calls are TRBV6-5 and TRBJ1-1; D is unclear. The CDR3 runs to 15 residues. V was cut by 0 bases and J by 6 bases, with 14 bases left in between. Germline CDR1 reads MNHEY; CDR2 reads SVGAGI. The CDR3 DNA follows: TGTGCCAGCAGTTACTCGATGGTAGGGAGCGCTGAAGCTTTCTTT. Translating it yields CASSYSMVGSAEAFF.

This clonotype was detected only a few times. The chain is built from TRBV5-5 and TRBJ1-4, with unresolved D. Germline V gives CDR1 SGHKS, CDR2 YYEKEE (reference sequence). Between the trimmed V and J ends, which lost 0 bases and 6 bases, there was a span of 9 bases. This CDR3 is built from 14 residues. The CDR3 loop is CASSLGGQDEKLFF. The CDR3 nucleotides read TGTGCCAGCAGCTTGGGGGGTCAGGATGAAAAACTGTTTTTT. Full variable domain (rest looked up from reference TRBV5-5 and TRBJ1-4): DAGVTQSPTHLIKTRGQQVTLRCSPISGHKSVSWYQQVLGQGPQFIFQYYEKEERGRGNFPDRFSARQFPNYSSELNVNALLLGDSALYLCASSLGGQDEKLFFGSGTQLSVL.

The chain employs TRBV24-1 and TRBJ2-1; 9 bases align to TRBD2. Trimming cost V 3 bases and J 7 bases; bases outside gene matches: 9. The CDR3 consists of 16 residues. Germline V gene data show CDR1 as KGHDR and CDR2 as SFDVKD. In DNA, the CDR3 is TGTGCCACCAGTGATCCCCGGCCCACTAGCGGGAATGAGCAGTTCTTC. Its protein product is CATSDPRPTSGNEQFF.

There are many counts of this clonotype. This chain uses TRBV7-6 with TRBJ2-1, with 9 bases identical to TRBD2. Trimming removed 1 base from V and 8 bases from J; junction bases left unmatched: 6. The CDR3 is 15 residues long. Germline CDR1 is SGHVS and CDR2 is FNYEAQ. The CDR3 reads CASSLGLSGRYEQFF. CDR3 DNA sequence: TGTGCCAGCAGCTTAGGCCTTAGCGGGAGATATGAGCAGTTCTTC.

The chain employs TRBV4-1 and TRBJ1-3; D perhaps matches TRBD1 (5 bases). CDR1 is MGHRA, CDR2 YSYEKL, per germline. Deletions cut 2 bases from V and 0 bases from J, with 8 bases between. This CDR3 region has 15 residues. CDR3 sequence: CASSQQGFSGNTIYF. The CDR3 DNA is TGCGCCAGCAGCCAACAGGGATTCTCTGGAAACACCATATATTTT.

This clonotype was detected a few times. V usage is TRBV20-1 and J usage is TRBJ1-4, with unresolved D. This CDR3 comprises 14 residues. The V and J ends lost 5 bases and 0 bases respectively, with 10 bases between them. From germline, CDR1 is DFQATT and CDR2 SNEGSKA (reference sequence). In DNA form, the CDR3 reads TGCAGTGCTCGAGCCGGAGCAACTAATGAAAAACTGTTTTTT. Its translation is CSARAGATNEKLFF.

The chain employs TRBV12-3 or TRBV12-4 and TRBJ1-1, with no clear D. The V gene lost 3 bases and the J gene lost 11 bases, with 10 bases spanning the gap. The CDR3 is 11 amino acids. The CDR3 sequence is CASSFESAAFF. CDR3 in DNA: TGTGCCAGCAGTTTCGAGTCGGCGGCTTTCTTT.

This clonotype occurred a few times. The rearrangement uses TRBV29-1 and TRBJ2-7; 10 bases map to TRBD1. Looked up from germline, CDR1 is SQVTM and CDR2 is ANQGSEA. The junction had 4 bases not matched to a gene; V was cut back by 2 bases and J by 0 bases. The CDR3 is made up of 15 amino acids. The CDR3 nucleotides are TGCAGCGTTGAACAAAGGGACAGGGGCTCCTACGAGCAGTACTTC. Translated: CSVEQRDRGSYEQYF.

This clonotype was found many times. This sequence joins TRBV5-6 and TRBJ2-1, with D perhaps TRBD2 (6 bases). This CDR3 is 12 amino acids long. The V gene lost 3 bases and the J gene lost 16 bases, with 17 bases spanning the gap. Germline CDR1 and CDR2: SGHDT and YYEEEE. In DNA form, the CDR3 reads TGTGCCAGCAGCTCTTGGGACTCGGGGTTTTTCTTC. It codes for CASSSWDSGFFF. The full variable domain, in which reference TRBV5-6 and TRBJ2-1 provide the parts outside the CDR3, is DAGVTQSPTHLIKTRGQQVTLRCSPKSGHDTVSWYQQALGQGPQFIFQYYEEEERQRGNFPDRFSGHQFPNYSSELNVNALLLGDSALYLCASSSWDSGFFFGPGTRLTVL.

The count of this clonotype is one. This chain connects TRBV29-1 to TRBJ2-7; 13 bases align to TRBD2. CDR3 size: 14 residues. The V gene end was trimmed by 6 bases and the J gene end by 2 bases; junction bases not matched to a gene: 4. Germline CDR1 SQVTM, CDR2 ANQGSEA. The CDR3 reads CSVSGLAGAYEQYF. DNA for the CDR3: TGCAGCGTCTCCGGACTAGCGGGAGCCTACGAGCAGTACTTC.

The V call is TRBV12-3 or TRBV12-4, the J call TRBJ1-5; TRBD1 agrees at 7 bases. V shed 6 bases and J 7 bases; nucleotides not matched to a gene: 6. This CDR3 contains 13 residues. DNA of the CDR3: TGTGCCAGCAGACAGACAGGGTCACAGCCCCAGCATTTT. Its translation is CASRQTGSQPQHF.

This clonotype has only a few counts. The rearrangement links TRBV9 to TRBJ2-3; perhaps D is TRBD1 or TRBD2 (6 bases each). The CDR3 is made up of 15 amino acids. Per the germline V gene, CDR1 is SGDLS and CDR2 is YYNGEE. The V end lost 4 bases, the J end lost 3 bases, and 15 bases lay between the germline ends. CDR3 amino acids: CASSTRGAVTDTQYF. The CDR3 DNA is TGTGCCAGCAGCACTAGGGGGGCTGTTACAGATACGCAGTATTTT.

J is TRBJ2-3 and V is TRBV15; D may be TRBD2 (8 bases). The V gene's germline CDR1 is LNHNV and CDR2 YYDKDF (reference sequence). The CDR3 contains 15 residues. Trimming took off 5 bases at V and 5 bases at J, with 17 bases between the two ends. The CDR3 region has the DNA TGTGCCACCAGCCAGGGGGGACTAGGAAAAGATACGCAGTATTTT. Protein product: CATSQGGLGKDTQYF.

This clonotype has ten or more counts. V is TRBV7-2 and J is TRBJ2-1, with D tentatively TRBD1 (6 bases). The CDR3 length is 14 residues. V was clipped by 4 bases and J by 3 bases, with 10 bases between them. The germline CDR1 and CDR2 sequences are SGHTA and FQGNSA. CDR3 DNA sequence: TGTGCCAGCAGCTCCCGGGACAACTACAATGAGCAGTTCTTC. Translation gives CASSSRDNYNEQFF.

This clonotype has a handful of counts. The rearrangement links TRBV20-1 to TRBJ2-4; possible D gene TRBD1, 6 bases. Germline V gene data show CDR1 as DFQATT and CDR2 as SNEGSKA (reference sequence). The CDR3 has 18 amino acids. Trimming removed 0 bases at V and 0 bases at J, with 18 bases between. CDR3 bases: TGCAGTGCTAGAGATGGGACACCGTCTTCGGTAGCCAAAAACATTCAGTACTTC. Its translation: CSARDGTPSSVAKNIQYF.

This clonotype was observed a few times. This sequence joins TRBV5-1 and TRBJ1-4, with a weak D call TRBD1 (6 bases). V lost 0 bases, J lost 0 bases, and 15 bases lay in between. This CDR3 is 18 amino acids long. Germline V CDR1 and CDR2: SGHRS, YFSETQ. The CDR3 region is CASSLVGGAPATNEKLFF. The CDR3 DNA sequence: TGCGCCAGCAGCTTGGTGGGGGGGGCCCCCGCAACTAATGAAAAACTGTTTTTT.

This clonotype was detected many times. This chain connects TRBV2 to TRBJ2-7; D unclear. CDR1 SNHLY and CDR2 FYNNEI come from the germline V gene. This CDR3 has 16 amino acids. The V end lost 5 bases, the J end lost 0 bases, and 17 bases lay between the germline ends. CDR3 bases: TGTGCCAGCAGTCCTGAAATGTTTCGGAGCTCCTACGAGCAGTACTTC. Encoded protein: CASSPEMFRSSYEQYF.

The sample holds a few counts of this clonotype. This rearrangement joins TRBV29-1 to TRBJ2-3; 7 nucleotides agree with TRBD2. The ends lost 3 bases at V and 7 bases at J; junction bases unmatched: 19. The CDR3 is 17 residues long. Germline V gene lookup returns CDR1 SQVTM and CDR2 ANQGSEA. CDR3 amino acids: CSVEVSLEGGAINTQYF. CDR3 bases: TGCAGCGTTGAGGTTTCATTGGAGGGAGGGGCTATTAATACGCAGTATTTT.